This TCR beta chain was profiled in a study of a mutant IDH1 vaccine in newly diagnosed glioma. Study-wide context: Patients got radiotherapy, temozolomide, or both beforehand, and most got both. Overall study results and limits: Of the patients, 93.3% had vaccine-induced immune responses.

Method: immunoSEQ multiplex PCR; TCRdb's copy keeps in-frame clones and lacks some. The sample records under 65,000 clones, 70% to 80% being singletons. Germline values: CDR1 SGHRS, CDR2 YFSETQ. V lost 0 bases, J lost 4 bases, and 7 bases lay in between. This CDR3 is built from 13 residues. To note about this clone: Its target is not known.

Described time point: baseline, week 1 (first vaccination visit). Stated treatment: pre-vaccination baseline after standard-of-care therapy. Every donor had a new WHO grade 3 or 4 astrocytoma that was IDH1-mutant, with loss of nuclear ATRX. The gene calls are TRBV5-1 and TRBJ1-1; D gene ambiguous. This material consisted of PBMCs, taken from a glioma patient treated with radiotherapy, temozolomide or both. The sequence was obtained from a woman aged 40 to 49 with glioma. DNA for the CDR3: TGCGCCAGCAGCTTGGGGGAGCGCACTGAAGCTTTCTTT. It translates to CASSLGERTEAFF.